This paragraph covers one TCR beta chain sequence. Its antigen remains unidentified. The protocol was immunoSEQ multiplex PCR, while the TCRdb copy is restricted to in-frame clones and leaves out a portion. The table lists around 72,000 clones, roughly 84% of them singletons, with under 30% in the top ten. The germline V gene has CDR1 LNHDA and CDR2 SQIVND (reference sequence). CDR3 length equals 18 residues. V lost 2 bases and J 1 base, leaving 17 bases between the germline ends. These data come from a study of T cell responses to AZD1222 COVID-19 vaccine. Broader study findings: The study sampled repertoires only after the peak T cell response.

The genes are TRBV19 and TRBJ2-2; TRBD1 is a possible D gene (6 bases). The clonotype comes from an adult in good health. The sample in question was peripheral blood, obtained on day 0 of AZD1222 vaccination. DNA of the CDR3: TGTGCCAGTAGTATACGGGCTGGGGGCGCAAAGAACACCGGGGAGCTGTTTTTT. Protein sequence: CASSIRAGGAKNTGELFF. The complete variable domain, with remaining parts taken from reference TRBV19 and TRBJ2-2, reads DGGITQSPKYLFRKEGQNVTLSCEQNLNHDAMYWYRQDPGQGLRLIYYSQIVNDFQKGDIAEGYSVSREKKESFPLTVTSAQKNPTAFYLCASSIRAGGAKNTGELFFGEGSRLTVL.